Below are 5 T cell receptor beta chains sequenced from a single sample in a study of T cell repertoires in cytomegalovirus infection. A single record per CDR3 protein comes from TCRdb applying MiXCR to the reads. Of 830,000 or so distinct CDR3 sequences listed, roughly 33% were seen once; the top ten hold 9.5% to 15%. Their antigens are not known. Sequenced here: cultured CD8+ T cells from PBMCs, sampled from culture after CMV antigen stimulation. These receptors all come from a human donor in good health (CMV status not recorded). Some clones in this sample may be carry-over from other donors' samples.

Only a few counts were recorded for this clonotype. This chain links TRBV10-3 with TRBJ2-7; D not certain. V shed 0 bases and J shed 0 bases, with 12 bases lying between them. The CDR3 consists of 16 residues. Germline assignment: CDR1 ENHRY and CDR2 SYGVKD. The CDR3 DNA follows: TGTGCCATCAGTGAGTCGTCGCCGCTTAGCTCCTACGAGCAGTACGTC. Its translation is CAISESSPLSSYEQYV.

This chain's CDR3 is CASSIGNVEAFF. DNA for the CDR3: TGTGCCAGTAGTATAGGAAACGTTGAAGCTTTCTTT. The chain uses TRBV19 and TRBJ1-1; D unclear. CDR1 and CDR2 from the germline V gene are LNHDA and SQIVND (reference sequence). Trimming removed 1 base at V and 7 bases at J, with 7 bases between. The CDR3 is 12 residues long.

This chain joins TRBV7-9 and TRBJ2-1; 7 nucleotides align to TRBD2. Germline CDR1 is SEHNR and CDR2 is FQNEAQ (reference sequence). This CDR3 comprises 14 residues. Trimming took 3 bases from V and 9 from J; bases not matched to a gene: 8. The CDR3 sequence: CASSLATSWGEQFF. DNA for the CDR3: TGTGCCAGCAGCTTGGCGACTAGCTGGGGTGAGCAGTTCTTC.

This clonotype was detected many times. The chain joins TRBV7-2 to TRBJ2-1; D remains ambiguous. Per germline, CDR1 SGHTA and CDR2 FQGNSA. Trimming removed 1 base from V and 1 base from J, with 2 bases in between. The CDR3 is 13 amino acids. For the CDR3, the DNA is TGTGCCAGCAGCTTAGAGTCCTACAATGAGCAGTTCTTC. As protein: CASSLESYNEQFF.

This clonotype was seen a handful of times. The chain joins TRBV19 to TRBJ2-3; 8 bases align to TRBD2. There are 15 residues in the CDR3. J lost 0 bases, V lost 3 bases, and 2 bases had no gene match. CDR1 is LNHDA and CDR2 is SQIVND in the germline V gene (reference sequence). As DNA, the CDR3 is TGTGCCAGTAGTATGTCGGGGGGGAGCACAGATACGCAGTATTTT. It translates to CASSMSGGSTDTQYF.